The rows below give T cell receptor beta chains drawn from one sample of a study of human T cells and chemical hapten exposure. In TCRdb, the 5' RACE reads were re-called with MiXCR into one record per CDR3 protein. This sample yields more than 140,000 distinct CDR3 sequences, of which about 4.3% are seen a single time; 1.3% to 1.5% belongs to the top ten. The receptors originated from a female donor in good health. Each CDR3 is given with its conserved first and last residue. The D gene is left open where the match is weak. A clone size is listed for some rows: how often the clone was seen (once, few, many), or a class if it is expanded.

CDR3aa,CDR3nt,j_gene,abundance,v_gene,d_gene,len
CASRVTGQNSPLHF,TGTGCCAGCAGGGTGACAGGGCAGAATTCACCCCTCCACTTT,TRBJ1-6,many,TRBV12-3/TRBV12-4,TRBD1,14
CASIQQNTDTQYF,TGTGCCAGCATTCAGCAGAACACAGATACGCAGTATTTT,TRBJ2-3,many,TRBV25-1,-,13
CASSYRNTEAFF,TGTGCCAGCAGTTACAGGAACACTGAAGCTTTCTTT,TRBJ1-1,many,TRBV7-9,-,12
CSDGGDNYGYTF,TGCTCCGACGGTGGAGATAACTATGGCTACACCTTC,TRBJ1-2,many,TRBV20-1,-,12
CASSLTGTSNQPQHF,TGTGCCAGCAGTTTAACAGGGACTAGCAATCAGCCCCAGCATTTT,TRBJ1-5,many,TRBV12-3/TRBV12-4,-,15
CASRPGGAFEQFF,TGTGCCAGCAGGCCAGGGGGGGCGTTTGAGCAGTTCTTC,TRBJ2-1,many,TRBV28,-,13
CASSSANSNTEAFF,TGTGCCAGCAGCTCCGCGAATTCGAACACTGAAGCTTTCTTT,TRBJ1-1,many,TRBV5-5,-,14
CASSYRTSDTQYF,TGTGCCAGCAGTTACAGGACTTCAGATACGCAGTATTTT,TRBJ2-3,many,TRBV6-6,-,13
CAIRERGADTQYF,TGTGCCATCAGGGAACGGGGGGCAGATACGCAGTATTTT,TRBJ2-3,few,TRBV10-3,TRBD2,13
CASSRTSAYEQYF,TGTGCCAGTAGTAGGACTAGTGCCTACGAGCAGTACTTC,TRBJ2-7,-,TRBV19,TRBD2,13
CASSLAQTGLTQETQYF,TGCGCCAGCAGCTTGGCCCAAACAGGGCTCACCCAAGAGACCCAGTACTTC,TRBJ2-5,many,TRBV5-1,-,17